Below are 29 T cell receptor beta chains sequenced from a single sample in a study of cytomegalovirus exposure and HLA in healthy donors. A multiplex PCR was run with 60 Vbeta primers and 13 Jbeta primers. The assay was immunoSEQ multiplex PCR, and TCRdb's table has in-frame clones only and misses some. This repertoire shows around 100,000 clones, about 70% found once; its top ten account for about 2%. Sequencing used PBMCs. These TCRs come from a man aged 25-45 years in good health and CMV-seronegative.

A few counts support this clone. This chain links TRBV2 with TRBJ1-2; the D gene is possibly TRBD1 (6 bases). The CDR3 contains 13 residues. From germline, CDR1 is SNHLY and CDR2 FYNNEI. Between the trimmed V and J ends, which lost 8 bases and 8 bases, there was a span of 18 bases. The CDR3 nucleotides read TGTGCCAGCGGTCCCTCAGGGGTGGAGGGCTACACCTTC. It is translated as CASGPSGVEGYTF.

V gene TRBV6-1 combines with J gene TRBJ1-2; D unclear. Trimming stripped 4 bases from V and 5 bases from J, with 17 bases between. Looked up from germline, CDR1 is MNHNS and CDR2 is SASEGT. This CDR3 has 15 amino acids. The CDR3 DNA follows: TGTGCCAGCAGTGGGCGGGGTTCAATGGGGTATGGCTACACCTTC. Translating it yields CASSGRGSMGYGYTF.

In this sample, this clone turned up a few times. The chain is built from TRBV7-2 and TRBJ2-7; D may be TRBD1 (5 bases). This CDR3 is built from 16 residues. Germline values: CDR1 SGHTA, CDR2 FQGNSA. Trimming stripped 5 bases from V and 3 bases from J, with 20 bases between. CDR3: CASSPDQGRALYEQYF. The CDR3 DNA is TGTGCCAGCAGCCCCGATCAGGGCAGGGCCCTCTACGAGCAGTACTTC.

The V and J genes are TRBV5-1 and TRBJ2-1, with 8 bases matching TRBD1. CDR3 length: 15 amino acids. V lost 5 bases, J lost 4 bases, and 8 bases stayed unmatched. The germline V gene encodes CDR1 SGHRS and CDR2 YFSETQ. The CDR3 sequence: CASRRAQGVYNEQFF. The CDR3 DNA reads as TGCGCCAGCAGGCGTGCACAGGGGGTTTACAATGAGCAGTTCTTC.

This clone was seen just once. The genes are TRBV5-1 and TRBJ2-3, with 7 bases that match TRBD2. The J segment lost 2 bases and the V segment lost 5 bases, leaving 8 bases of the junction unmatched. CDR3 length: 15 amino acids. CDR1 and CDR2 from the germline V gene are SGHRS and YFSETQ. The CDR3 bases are TGCGCCAGCAGATTTAGCGGGCCACACACAGATACGCAGTATTTT. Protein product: CASRFSGPHTDTQYF.

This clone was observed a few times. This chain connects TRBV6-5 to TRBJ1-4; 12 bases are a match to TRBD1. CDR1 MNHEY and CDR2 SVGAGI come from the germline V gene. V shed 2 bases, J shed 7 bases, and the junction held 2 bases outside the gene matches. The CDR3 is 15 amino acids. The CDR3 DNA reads TGTGCCAGCAGTTACGGGACAGGGGGCGGTGAAAAACTGTTTTTT. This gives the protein CASSYGTGGGEKLFF.

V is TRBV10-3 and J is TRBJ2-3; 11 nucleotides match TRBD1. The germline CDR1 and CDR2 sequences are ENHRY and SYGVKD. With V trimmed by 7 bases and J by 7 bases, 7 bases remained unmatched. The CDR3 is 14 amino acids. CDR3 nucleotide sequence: TGTGCCATCACTCCGGGACAGGGGGATAATACGCAGTATTTT. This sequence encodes CAITPGQGDNTQYF.

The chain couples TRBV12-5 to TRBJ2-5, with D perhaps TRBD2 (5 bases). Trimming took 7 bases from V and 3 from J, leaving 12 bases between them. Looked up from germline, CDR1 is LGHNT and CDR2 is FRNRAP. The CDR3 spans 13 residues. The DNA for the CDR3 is TGTGCTAGTGCCGGCCGGGGAAAAGAGACCCAGTACTTC. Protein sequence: CASAGRGKETQYF.

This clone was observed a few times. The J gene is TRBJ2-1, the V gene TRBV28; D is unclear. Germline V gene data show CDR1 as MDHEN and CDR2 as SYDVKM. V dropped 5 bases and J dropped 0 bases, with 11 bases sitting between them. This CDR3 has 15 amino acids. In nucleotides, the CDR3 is TGTGCCAGCAGTCCGCGTCGCAACTCCTACAATGAGCAGTTCTTC. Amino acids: CASSPRRNSYNEQFF.

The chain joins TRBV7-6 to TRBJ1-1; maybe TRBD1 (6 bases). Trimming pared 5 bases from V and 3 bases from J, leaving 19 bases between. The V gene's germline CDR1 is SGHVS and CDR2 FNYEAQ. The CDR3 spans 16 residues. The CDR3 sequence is CASSIKGGGRDTEAFF. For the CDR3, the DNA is TGTGCCAGCAGCATTAAGGGCGGGGGCCGGGACACTGAAGCTTTCTTT. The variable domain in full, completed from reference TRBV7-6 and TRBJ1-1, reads GAGVSQSPRYKVTKRGQDVALRCDPISGHVSLYWYRQALGQGPEFLTYFNYEAQQDKSGLPNDRFSAERPEGSISTLTIQRTEQRDSAMYRCASSIKGGGRDTEAFFGQGTRLTVV.

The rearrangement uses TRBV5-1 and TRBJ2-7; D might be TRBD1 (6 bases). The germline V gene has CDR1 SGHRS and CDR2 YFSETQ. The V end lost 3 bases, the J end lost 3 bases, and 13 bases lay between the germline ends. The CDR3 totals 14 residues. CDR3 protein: CASSSVGQRYEQYF. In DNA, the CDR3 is TGCGCCAGCAGCTCGGTCGGACAGCGCTACGAGCAGTACTTC.

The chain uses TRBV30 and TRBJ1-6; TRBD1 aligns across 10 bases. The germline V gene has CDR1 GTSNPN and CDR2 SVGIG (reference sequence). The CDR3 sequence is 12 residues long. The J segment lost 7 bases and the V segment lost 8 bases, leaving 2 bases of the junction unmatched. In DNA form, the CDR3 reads TGTGCCCAGGGACAGGGGAATTCACCCCTCCACTTT. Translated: CAQGQGNSPLHF. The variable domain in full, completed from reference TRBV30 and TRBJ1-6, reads SQTIHQWPATLVQPVGSPLSLECTVEGTSNPNLYWYRQAAGRGLQLLFYSVGIGQISSEVPQNLSASRPQDRQFILSSKKLLLSDSGFYLCAQGQGNSPLHFGNGTRLTVT.

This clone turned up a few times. CDR3 DNA sequence: TGCGCCAGCAGCCCCACCGGGACTCCCGGAGTCTATGGCTACACCTTC. Encoded protein: CASSPTGTPGVYGYTF. The chain has TRBV5-1 and TRBJ1-2, with D perhaps matching TRBD1 (5 bases). The V gene's germline CDR1 is SGHRS and CDR2 YFSETQ. V was cut by 4 bases and J by 4 bases, with 20 bases left in between. The length of the CDR3 is 16 residues.

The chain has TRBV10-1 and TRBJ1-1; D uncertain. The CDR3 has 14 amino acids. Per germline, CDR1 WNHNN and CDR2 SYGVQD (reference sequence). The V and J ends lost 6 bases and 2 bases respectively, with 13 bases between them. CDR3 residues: CASSATRSNTEAFF. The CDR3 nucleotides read TGCGCCAGCAGCGCTACTCGTTCCAACACTGAAGCTTTCTTT.

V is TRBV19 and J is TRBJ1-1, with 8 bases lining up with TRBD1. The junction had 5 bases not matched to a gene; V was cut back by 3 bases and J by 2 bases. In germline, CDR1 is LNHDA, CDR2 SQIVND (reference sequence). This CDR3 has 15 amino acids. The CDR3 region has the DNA TGTGCCAGTAGTATTTGGGGGACAGGAAACACTGAAGCTTTCTTT. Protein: CASSIWGTGNTEAFF. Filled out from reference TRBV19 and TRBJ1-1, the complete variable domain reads DGGITQSPKYLFRKEGQNVTLSCEQNLNHDAMYWYRQDPGQGLRLIYYSQIVNDFQKGDIAEGYSVSREKKESFPLTVTSAQKNPTAFYLCASSIWGTGNTEAFFGQGTRLTVV.

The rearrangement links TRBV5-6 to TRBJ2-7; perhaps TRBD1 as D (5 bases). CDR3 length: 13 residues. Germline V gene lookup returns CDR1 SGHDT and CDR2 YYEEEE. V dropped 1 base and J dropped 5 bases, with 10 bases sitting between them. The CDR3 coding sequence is TGTGCCAGCAGCTTGACAGGAGCTAACGAGCAGTACTTC. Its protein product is CASSLTGANEQYF.

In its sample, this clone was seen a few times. CDR3 in DNA: TGTGCCAGTAGTCCAGACAGGGTGCGTCAGCCCCAGCATTTT. This translates into CASSPDRVRQPQHF. V and J are TRBV19 and TRBJ1-5; 7 bases map to TRBD1. Trimming at V came to 5 bases and at J to 6 bases, leaving 7 bases not matched to a gene. Germline V gene sequence: CDR1 LNHDA, CDR2 SQIVND (reference sequence). CDR3 length equals 14 residues.

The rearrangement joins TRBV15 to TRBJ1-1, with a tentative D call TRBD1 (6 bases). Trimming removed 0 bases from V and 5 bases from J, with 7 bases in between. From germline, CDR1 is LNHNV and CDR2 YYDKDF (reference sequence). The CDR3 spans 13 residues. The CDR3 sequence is CATSRERGTEAFF. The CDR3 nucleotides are TGTGCCACCAGCAGAGAGAGGGGGACTGAAGCTTTCTTT.

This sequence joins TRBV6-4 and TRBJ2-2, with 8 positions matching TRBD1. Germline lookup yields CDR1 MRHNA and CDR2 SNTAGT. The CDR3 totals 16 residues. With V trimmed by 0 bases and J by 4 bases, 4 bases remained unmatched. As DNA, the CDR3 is TGTGCCAGCAGTGACTCAGGGCAGGGGGCCACCGGGGAGCTGTTTTTT. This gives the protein CASSDSGQGATGELFF.

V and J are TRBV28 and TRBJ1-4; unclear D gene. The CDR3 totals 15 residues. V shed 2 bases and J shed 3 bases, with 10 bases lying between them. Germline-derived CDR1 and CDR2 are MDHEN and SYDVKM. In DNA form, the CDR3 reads TGTGCCAGCAGTTTAGGTGGTCACTCTAATGAAAAACTGTTTTTT. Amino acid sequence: CASSLGGHSNEKLFF.

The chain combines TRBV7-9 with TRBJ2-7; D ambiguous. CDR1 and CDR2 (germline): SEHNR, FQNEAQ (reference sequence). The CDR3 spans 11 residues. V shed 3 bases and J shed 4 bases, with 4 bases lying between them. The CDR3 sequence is CASSFRYEQYF. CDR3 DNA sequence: TGTGCCAGCAGCTTTAGATACGAGCAGTACTTC.

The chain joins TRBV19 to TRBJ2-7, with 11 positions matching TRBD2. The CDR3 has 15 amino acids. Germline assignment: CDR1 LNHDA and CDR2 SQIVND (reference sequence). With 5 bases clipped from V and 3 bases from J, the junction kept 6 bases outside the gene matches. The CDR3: CASSETSGILYEQYF. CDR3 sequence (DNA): TGTGCCAGTAGTGAGACTAGCGGGATCCTCTACGAGCAGTACTTC.

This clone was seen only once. CDR3 in amino acids: CASSPSPAETQYF. In DNA, the CDR3 is TGCGCCAGCAGTCCCAGTCCCGCAGAGACCCAGTACTTC. This rearrangement joins TRBV5-1 to TRBJ2-5; no reliable D call. V was cut by 5 bases and J by 4 bases, with 12 bases left in between. CDR1 SGHRS and CDR2 YFSETQ come from the germline V gene. The CDR3 loop spans 13 amino acids.

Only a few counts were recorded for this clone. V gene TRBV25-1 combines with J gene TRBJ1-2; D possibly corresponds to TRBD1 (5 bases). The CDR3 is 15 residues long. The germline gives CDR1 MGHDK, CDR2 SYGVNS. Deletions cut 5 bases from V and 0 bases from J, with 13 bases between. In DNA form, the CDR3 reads TGTGCCAGCAGTAAAACAGGTTTAGCTAACTATGGCTACACCTTC. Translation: CASSKTGLANYGYTF.

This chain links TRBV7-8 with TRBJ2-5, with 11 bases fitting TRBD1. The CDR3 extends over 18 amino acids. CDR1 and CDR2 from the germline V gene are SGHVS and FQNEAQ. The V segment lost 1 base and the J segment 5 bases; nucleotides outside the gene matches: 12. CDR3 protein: CASSLGSLDRGLGETQYF. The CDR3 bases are TGTGCCAGCAGCTTAGGGTCGTTGGACAGGGGGCTAGGGGAGACCCAGTACTTC.

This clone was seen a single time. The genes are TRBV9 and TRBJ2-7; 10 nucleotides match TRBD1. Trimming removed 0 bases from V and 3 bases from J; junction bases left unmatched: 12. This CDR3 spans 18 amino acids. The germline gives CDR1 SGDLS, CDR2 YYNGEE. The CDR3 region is CASSVEGTGEINLYEQYF. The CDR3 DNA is TGTGCCAGCAGCGTAGAAGGGACAGGGGAAATTAATCTCTACGAGCAGTACTTC. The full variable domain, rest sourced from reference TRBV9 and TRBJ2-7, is DSGVTQTPKHLITATGQRVTLRCSPRSGDLSVYWYQQSLDQGLQFLIQYYNGEERAKGNILERFSAQQFPDLHSELNLSSLELGDSALYFCASSVEGTGEINLYEQYFGPGTRLTVT.

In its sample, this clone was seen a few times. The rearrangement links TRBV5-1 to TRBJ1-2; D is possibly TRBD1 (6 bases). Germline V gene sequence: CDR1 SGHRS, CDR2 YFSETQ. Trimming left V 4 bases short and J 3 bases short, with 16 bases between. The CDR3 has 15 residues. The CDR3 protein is CASSPSGQTYYGYTF. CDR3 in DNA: TGCGCCAGCAGCCCGAGTGGACAGACTTACTATGGCTACACCTTC.

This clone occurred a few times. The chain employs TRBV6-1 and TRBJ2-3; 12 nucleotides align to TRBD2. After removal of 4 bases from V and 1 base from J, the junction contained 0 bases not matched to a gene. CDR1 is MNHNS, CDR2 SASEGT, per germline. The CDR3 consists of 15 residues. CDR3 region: CASSGTSGGTDTQYF. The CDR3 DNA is TGTGCCAGCAGTGGGACTAGCGGGGGCACAGATACGCAGTATTTT.

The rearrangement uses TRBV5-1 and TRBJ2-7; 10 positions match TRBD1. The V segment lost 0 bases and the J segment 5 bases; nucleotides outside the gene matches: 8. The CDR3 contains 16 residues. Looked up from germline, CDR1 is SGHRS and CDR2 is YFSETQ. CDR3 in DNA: TGCGCCAGCAGCTTGGCGGGGACAGGGGAATTGGACGAGCAGTACTTC. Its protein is CASSLAGTGELDEQYF.